This T cell receptor beta chain is drawn from a study of blood T cells in healthy people across ages. Unmatched junction bases numbered 5, after V lost 4 bases and J lost 0 bases. The CDR3 contains 15 residues. CDR1 and CDR2 from the germline V gene are SGHRS and YFSETQ. This clonotype has a handful of counts. With a J-beta primer mix and a sample-barcoded 5' primer, a second PCR ran about 7 to 12 cycles. TCRdb reanalysed the 5' RACE reads using MiXCR and keeps one entry per CDR3 protein. The sample has fewer than 2 million distinct CDR3 sequences, more than 35% seen once. The sample consisted of blood. The gene calls are TRBV5-1 and TRBJ1-2; TRBD1 matches at 8 bases. The sequence was collected from a human donor in good health. The CDR3 region has the DNA TGCGCCAGCAGCGAAGGACAGGGACCTAACTATGGCTACACCTTC. It translates to CASSEGQGPNYGYTF. Complete variable domain (other parts from reference TRBV5-1 and TRBJ1-2): KAGVTQTPRYLIKTRGQQVTLSCSPISGHRSVSWYQQTPGQGLQFLFEYFSETQRNKGNFPGRFSGRQFSNSRSEMNVSTLELGDSALYLCASSEGQGPNYGYTFGSGTRLTVV.